A selection of T cell receptor beta chains follows, all from one sample in a study of blood T cells in healthy people across ages. Via MiXCR, TCRdb re-called the 5' RACE reads, giving one row per CDR3 protein. The sample lists about 1.5 million distinct CDR3 sequences; 42% were seen once. Material for sequencing was blood. The receptors were gathered from a woman aged 18-29 years in good health. Both conserved end residues are part of each CDR3. The order of the fields is D gene, V gene, J gene, clone size, CDR3 DNA, CDR3 protein. A D gene is named only where the DNA matches it firmly. For some rows the clone size is stated as once, few or many, or as a class when expanded; others skip it.

>.|TRBV28|TRBJ2-5|.
TGTGCCAGCAGTTTATCCCAATCCACAAGGATCCAAGAGACCCAGTACTTC
CASSLSQSTRIQETQYF
>TRBD2|TRBV7-2|TRBJ2-3|.
TGTGCCAGCAGCTTGTTTTTGTGGCGGGGGGGGGTAACAGATACGCAGTATTTT
CASSLFLWRGGVTDTQYF
>.|TRBV19|TRBJ2-5|.
TGTGCCAGTAGTACATACGGGGGTTTCCAGGAGACCCAGTACTTC
CASSTYGGFQETQYF
>TRBD1|TRBV29-1|TRBJ2-7|.
TGCAGCGTGGCAGGGGGTAAACACGAGCAGTACTTC
CSVAGGKHEQYF
>.|TRBV6-5|TRBJ2-3|.
TGTGCCAGCAGTGACAGACTAGAATCAGATACGCAGTATTTT
CASSDRLESDTQYF
>TRBD2|TRBV7-9|TRBJ2-1|.
TGTGCCAGCAGCTTAAATCCCAGGACTAGCGGATACTACAATGAGCAGTTCTTC
CASSLNPRTSGYYNEQFF
>TRBD1|TRBV7-2|TRBJ2-6|few
TGTGCCAGCAGCCTACCACAGGGGAGCTCTGGGGCCAACGTCCTGACTTTC
CASSLPQGSSGANVLTF
>TRBD2|TRBV4-1|TRBJ2-7|.
TGCGCCAGCAGCCCCCATAGCGGGAGTAGCACCTACGAGCAGTACTTC
CASSPHSGSSTYEQYF
>TRBD1|TRBV14|TRBJ1-2|.
TGTGCCAGCAGGCGCTGGACAGGGCATGGCTACACCTTC
CASRRWTGHGYTF
>.|TRBV7-2|TRBJ2-3|.
TGTGCCAGCAGCTTAGAACTGCCCGAATTCCCGGGAGATACGCAGTATTTT
CASSLELPEFPGDTQYF
>.|TRBV29-1|TRBJ1-2|.
TGCAGCGTTCAGGTTTGGGTGGGGTATGGCTACACCTTC
CSVQVWVGYGYTF
>.|TRBV16|TRBJ1-4|.
TGTGCCAGCAGCCACGGGGGCTTAACTGCAACTAATGAAAAACTGTTTTTT
CASSHGGLTATNEKLFF
>.|TRBV7-2|TRBJ2-7|.
TGTGCCAGCAGCCAAGGACTCTACTACGAGCAGTACTTC
CASSQGLYYEQYF
>.|TRBV30|TRBJ2-3|.
TGTGCCTGGACGAGAGGGGAATCTAGCACAGATACGCAGTATTTT
CAWTRGESSTDTQYF
>.|TRBV6-6|TRBJ1-1|once
TGTGCCAGCAGACACGGGGGCACTGAAGCTTTCTTT
CASRHGGTEAFF
>TRBD1|TRBV20-1|TRBJ2-7|.
TGCAGTGCCAAAACCGGGACAGGGCGCTACGAGCAGTACTTC
CSAKTGTGRYEQYF
>TRBD1|TRBV4-3|TRBJ1-2|few
TGCGCCAGCAGAGGACAGGAGAACTATGGCTACACCTTC
CASRGQENYGYTF
>TRBD2|TRBV7-2|TRBJ2-3|few
TGTGCCAGCAGCTTGTCCGGGACTAGCGGGAGGGATACGCAGTATTTT
CASSLSGTSGRDTQYF
>.|TRBV7-9|TRBJ1-5|.
TGTGCCAGCAGCTTAGATCGGCAGCCCCAGCATTTT
CASSLDRQPQHF
>.|TRBV4-1|TRBJ2-7|.
TGCGCCAGCAGCCAAGGGGCAGCGGGCTGGATAGGGAATGAGCAGTACTTC
CASSQGAAGWIGNEQYF
>TRBD1|TRBV20-1|TRBJ1-6|.
TGCAGTGCCCCAACCCGACAGGGGAATAATTCACCCCTCCACTTT
CSAPTRQGNNSPLHF
>TRBD2|TRBV4-3|TRBJ2-6|few
TGCGCCAGCCATTGGACTAGCGGGGCCTCTGGGGCCAACGTCCTGACTTTC
CASHWTSGASGANVLTF
>.|TRBV29-1|TRBJ2-7|few
TGCAGCGTTGGACCCGATTACTACGAGCAGTACTTC
CSVGPDYYEQYF
>.|TRBV5-5|TRBJ1-1|.
TGTGCCAGCAGCTCCCGGGCCAGCCCCTTCAGCACTGAAGCTTTCTTT
CASSSRASPFSTEAFF
>.|TRBV24-1|TRBJ1-2|.
TGTGCCACACAAGACGGAAAGAATGGCTACACCTTC
CATQDGKNGYTF
>TRBD1|TRBV15|TRBJ1-4|many
TGTGCCACCAGCCCCGACAGGGGGAGTGAAAAACTGTTTTTT
CATSPDRGSEKLFF
>.|TRBV4-1|TRBJ2-7|many
TGCGCCAGCAGCCAAGATATGCGGAGCCATGAGCAGTACTTC
CASSQDMRSHEQYF